Sequencing of this T cell receptor beta chain was carried out in a study of breast tumors, draining lymph nodes, adjacent tissues. TCRdb fed the multiplex PCR reads into MiXCR, producing one record per CDR3 protein. The sample shows 140,000 to 150,000 distinct CDR3 sequences, 32% of them seen only once. Germline trimming cut 4 bases from V and 9 bases from J; bases unmatched to any gene: 9. The CDR3 has 15 amino acids. From germline, CDR1 is SGHTA and CDR2 FQGTGA. Study-level points and caveats: Tumors had less TCR diversity than lymph nodes, more than nontumor tissue. That most tumor T cells come from lymph nodes remained unproven. Data fit most tumor T cells coming from lymph node, expanding in tumor.

Samples came from axillary lymph nodes draining the breast cancer. This clonotype was recorded at least ten times. Its antigen is not known. The receptor's source is a female donor with breast cancer. Some clones in this sample may be carry-over from other donors' samples. The chain recombines TRBV7-3 with TRBJ2-1; 10 bases are a match to TRBD1. Sequenced: axillary lymph node tissue. In DNA, the CDR3 is TGTGCCAGCAGCTCGCCGGGACAGGGGCGAGCTGAGCAGTTCTTC. Its protein product is CASSSPGQGRAEQFF.